This is a list of T cell receptor beta chains from one sample in a study of T cells after yellow fever vaccination. Using its own MiXCR run on the 5' RACE reads, TCRdb lists one record per CDR3 protein. Altogether 550,000 or so distinct CDR3 sequences are present, over 15% being singletons, with the ten largest covering 14%. This sample comprised PBMCs, obtained 15 days after the yellow fever booster vaccination. The receptors derive from a man younger than 45 who received the YFV17D yellow fever vaccine. The CDR3 runs from the conserved cysteine through the conserved F or W. A D gene is named only where the DNA matches it firmly. Where a row states a size, it is once, few, many or the class of an expanded clone; other rows omit it.

D	V	size	J	DNA	CDR3
TRBD2	TRBV29-1	-	TRBJ2-7	TGCAGCGTCGAAACTAGCGTGGACGAGCAGTACTTC	CSVETSVDEQYF
-	TRBV28	-	TRBJ1-6	TGTGCCAGCAGTTTAGGGCCCTATAATTCACCCCTCCACTTT	CASSLGPYNSPLHF
-	TRBV2	-	TRBJ2-2	TGTGCCAGCAGTAGGGAGCGAATGAACACCGGGGAGCTGTTTTTT	CASSRERMNTGELFF
-	TRBV12-3/TRBV12-4	many	TRBJ2-6	TGTGCCAGCAGTGACAGGTTATACTCTGGGGCCAACGTCCTGACTTTC	CASSDRLYSGANVLTF
-	TRBV28	few	TRBJ2-7	TGTGCCAGCTATTCGAACACGGAGCAGTACTTC	CASYSNTEQYF
TRBD1	TRBV27	-	TRBJ1-2	TGTGCCAGCAGTATTGGGGACAGGGGGATACTGGGCTACACCTTC	CASSIGDRGILGYTF
-	TRBV18	few	TRBJ1-2	TGTGCCAGCTCGCGGGGGTCAAGCGGCTACACCTTC	CASSRGSSGYTF
TRBD2	TRBV7-2	few	TRBJ2-2	TGTGCCAGCAGCTCGGGACTAGGCGGTATCGGGGAGCTGTTTTTT	CASSSGLGGIGELFF
-	TRBV12-3/TRBV12-4	-	TRBJ2-3	TGTGCCAGTCGGTCGGGTGCTACGCAGTATTTT	CASRSGATQYF
-	TRBV5-1	-	TRBJ2-3	TGCGCCAGCGCAACGACCGGGGAAACAGATACGCAGTATTTT	CASATTGETDTQYF
-	TRBV29-1	-	TRBJ2-1	TGCAGCGTTTTCGCAATGGGCAGATCCGCTTACAATGAGCAGTTCTTC	CSVFAMGRSAYNEQFF
-	TRBV15	-	TRBJ2-1	TGTGCCACCAGCAGAGAGGAAAAATTCGAGCAGTTCTTC	CATSREEKFEQFF
-	TRBV10-3	-	TRBJ2-2	TGTGCCATCAGTGAAGGCACCACGAACACCGGGGAGCTGTTTTTT	CAISEGTTNTGELFF
-	TRBV12-3/TRBV12-4	few	TRBJ2-5	TGTGCCAGCAGTCGGACTGCCCTAACCCAGTACTTC	CASSRTALTQYF
TRBD2	TRBV28	-	TRBJ2-1	TGTGCCAGCAGTCCACCTTCGGCTGCGGGAGGGGCAGACAATGAGCAGTTCTTC	CASSPPSAAGGADNEQFF
-	TRBV7-8	few	TRBJ2-3	TGTGCCTCGGACGGGTGGGGCACAGATACGCAGTATTTT	CASDGWGTDTQYF
TRBD2	TRBV12-3/TRBV12-4	-	TRBJ2-2	TGTGCCAGCAGAAGTGGACTAGCGGGAGGCACCGGGGAGCTGTTTTTT	CASRSGLAGGTGELFF
-	TRBV11-1	-	TRBJ1-4	TGTGCCAGCAGCTCACGGGATAGAGGGGCTAAACGAGATGAAAAACTGTATTTT	CASSSRDRGAKRDEKLYF
-	TRBV10-3	-	TRBJ2-1	TGTGCCATCAGTGAGTCGAGTGGTGGGGCGGGGTGGAATGAGCAGTTCTTC	CAISESSGGAGWNEQFF
TRBD2	TRBV10-3	-	TRBJ2-2	TGTGCCATCAGTGACTATACGACTAGCGGCGGGGAGCTGTTTTTT	CAISDYTTSGGELFF
TRBD2	TRBV7-8	-	TRBJ2-5	TGTGCCAGCAGCTTAGCGGGACTAGCGGGAGCCGGCTTCATCCAAGAGACCCAGTACTTC	CASSLAGLAGAGFIQETQYF
TRBD1	TRBV7-2	-	TRBJ1-5	TGTGCCAGCAGCTTAGGACAGGGGCGCCTGCCCCAGCATTTT	CASSLGQGRLPQHF
-	TRBV19	-	TRBJ1-1	TGTGCCAGTAGTACGACAGTGAACACTGAAGCTTTCTTT	CASSTTVNTEAFF
TRBD2	TRBV24-1	-	TRBJ2-3	TGTGCCACCAGTGATTTAACCGGGACTAGCGGGAGGACAGATACGCAGTATTTT	CATSDLTGTSGRTDTQYF
-	TRBV12-3/TRBV12-4	-	TRBJ2-3	TGTGCCAGCAGCTGGGATAGCGGCAGCACAGATACGCAGTATTTT	CASSWDSGSTDTQYF
TRBD2	TRBV5-5	few	TRBJ2-3	TGTGCCAGCAGCTTTCTAGCGGGAATTGGCACAGATACGCAGTATTTT	CASSFLAGIGTDTQYF
-	TRBV7-8	-	TRBJ1-1	TGTGCCAGCAGCTTAGCGGCAAGCACTGAAGCTTTCTTT	CASSLAASTEAFF
-	TRBV6-1	once	TRBJ2-2	TGTGCCAGCAGCCCAGGACTGTCCACCGGGGAGCTGTTTTTT	CASSPGLSTGELFF
TRBD1	TRBV29-1	few	TRBJ2-1	TGCAGCGGGGGACAGACGTTAAATGAGCAGTTCTTC	CSGGQTLNEQFF
TRBD1	TRBV10-3	few	TRBJ2-1	TGTGCCATCAGTGAGCCCCCTGGGACAGGGAGTCTAGGTAGGATGAATGAGCAGCTCTTC	CAISEPPGTGSLGRMNEQLF
TRBD1	TRBV10-3	-	TRBJ2-7	TGTGCCATCAGTGAAGGGACAGTGCCTTATGAGCAGTACTTC	CAISEGTVPYEQYF
-	TRBV20-1	-	TRBJ2-5	TGCAGTGCTAGAGCAAACAGTGGACAAGAGACCCAGTACTTC	CSARANSGQETQYF
TRBD1	TRBV9	-	TRBJ2-5	TGTGCCAGCAGCCACCCCTTAGGCAGGGGGCTTCAAGAGACCCAGTACTTC	CASSHPLGRGLQETQYF
TRBD1	TRBV7-2	-	TRBJ1-5	TGTGCCAGCAGCTTAGGAGGGGGCCCGCCCCAGCATTTT	CASSLGGGPPQHF
TRBD1	TRBV29-1	-	TRBJ2-3	TGCAGCGTTGTCTTGGGACAGGGGGCCCGGTTGGCAGATACGCAGTATTTT	CSVVLGQGARLADTQYF
-	TRBV20-1	few	TRBJ1-1	TGCAGAGCAGGCGGCTTCTTGAACACTGAAGCTTTCTTT	CRAGGFLNTEAFF
-	TRBV15	few	TRBJ2-5	TGTGCCACCAGCGCAAGAAAGGTCCCGTATGCCCAGTACTTC	CATSARKVPYAQYF
-	TRBV5-1	-	TRBJ2-6	TGCGCCAGCAGCCCGAACCGACGCCTCTCTGGGGCCAACGTCCTGACTTTC	CASSPNRRLSGANVLTF
-	TRBV9	-	TRBJ2-2	TGTGCCAGCAGCGTAATGGGGACCGGGGAGCTGTTTTTT	CASSVMGTGELFF
-	TRBV5-6	-	TRBJ2-7	TGTGCCAGCAGGACAGAAAACCAAATATACGAGCAGTACTTC	CASRTENQIYEQYF
TRBD2	TRBV28	-	TRBJ2-4	TGTGCCAGCTGGGGGGGACTAGCCAAAAACATTCAGTACTTC	CASWGGLAKNIQYF
-	TRBV5-1	-	TRBJ1-1	TGCGCCAGCCGATCCCAAGGGGGGACGAATGAAGCTTTCTTT	CASRSQGGTNEAFF
-	TRBV5-5	few	TRBJ2-1	TGTGCCAGCAGCAAATCGGGACTCGGCGGCGATGAGCAGTTCTTC	CASSKSGLGGDEQFF
-	TRBV7-2	few	TRBJ2-5	TGTGCCAGCAGCCCCCTGGGTAGCGCCGAGACCCAGTACTTC	CASSPLGSAETQYF
-	TRBV4-3	-	TRBJ1-1	TGCGCCAGCAGCCAACACCACAGGGTGGACACTGAAGCTTTCTTT	CASSQHHRVDTEAFF
-	TRBV5-1	few	TRBJ2-1	TGCGCCAGCGGTGAGTTAGCTGGCAATGAGCAGTTCTTC	CASGELAGNEQFF